These 23 T cell receptor beta chains originate from one sample sequenced in a study of blood T cell repertoires in COVID-19. Repertoires were generated with immunoSEQ multiplex PCR, while TCRdb's copy carries only in-frame clones and drops some. The table shows 150,000 to 200,000 clones, with roughly 79% occurring only once. The sample consisted of peripheral blood. These receptor sequences come from an elderly woman with COVID-19, enrolled during active disease.

J is TRBJ2-2 and V is TRBV29-1; D is possibly TRBD1 (7 bases). V was pared by 3 bases and J by 3 bases, with 17 bases between. CDR3 length equals 16 residues. Germline CDR1 is SQVTM and CDR2 is ANQGSEA. The CDR3 nucleotides are TGCAGCGTTGAGGTAGGGCAGGGGGAGGACACCGGGGAGCTGTTTTTT. It encodes CSVEVGQGEDTGELFF.

The chain is built from TRBV6-5 and TRBJ1-5; the D is unclear. The CDR3 is 16 amino acids. Deletions cut 2 bases from V and 2 bases from J, with 13 bases between. Germline values: CDR1 MNHEY, CDR2 SVGAGI. The CDR3: CASSYPFPEGNQPQHF. CDR3 sequence (DNA): TGTGCCAGCAGTTACCCATTTCCGGAGGGCAATCAGCCCCAGCATTTT.

V and J are TRBV15 and TRBJ1-5; TRBD1 matches at 8 bases. The CDR3 loop spans 18 amino acids. Germline loops: CDR1 LNHNV, CDR2 YYDKDF (reference sequence). Trimming at V came to 1 base and at J to 2 bases, leaving 10 bases not matched to a gene. CDR3 bases: TGTGCCACCAGCAGAGGCCACTCTCAGGGGGCTGGCAATCAGCCCCAGCATTTT. It yields the protein CATSRGHSQGAGNQPQHF. Combining the CDR3 with reference TRBV15 and TRBJ1-5 gives the whole variable domain DAMVIQNPRYQVTQFGKPVTLSCSQTLNHNVMYWYQQKSSQAPKLLFHYYDKDFNNEADTPDNFQSRRPNTSFCFLDIRSPGLGDTAMYLCATSRGHSQGAGNQPQHFGDGTRLSIL.

This clone was seen more than once but under ten times. The chain recombines TRBV13 with TRBJ1-5, with TRBD1 as a possible D gene (6 bases). The CDR3 is 14 amino acids. In germline, CDR1 is PRHDT, CDR2 FYEKMQ (reference sequence). V lost 0 bases to trimming and J lost 5 bases, with 8 bases between them. CDR3 amino acids: CASSLGAGDQPQHF. CDR3 nucleotides: TGTGCCAGCAGCTTAGGGGCAGGGGATCAGCCCCAGCATTTT.

This rearrangement joins TRBV21-1 to TRBJ1-1; the table's D call, TRBD1, was not checked against the DNA. TRBV21-1 is a pseudogene. The CDR3 contains 17 residues. The CDR3 nucleotides are TGTGCCAGCAGCGCGCCACAGCAGGACACCGTGAGCACTGAAGCTTTCTTT. Translated, it gives CASSAPQQDTVSTEAFF.

The CDR3: CATSRGDLGGGRGDEQFF. CDR3 DNA: TGTGCCACCAGCAGAGGGGATCTCGGCGGCGGGAGGGGGGATGAGCAGTTCTTC. The V and J genes are TRBV15 and TRBJ2-1, with 9 bases lining up with TRBD2. With V trimmed by 1 base and J by 8 bases, 15 bases remained unmatched. Germline V gene data show CDR1 as LNHNV and CDR2 as YYDKDF (reference sequence). CDR3 length: 18 residues.

J is TRBJ1-1 and V is TRBV7-8, with D uncertain. The CDR3 has 15 amino acids. Germline V gene sequence: CDR1 SGHVS, CDR2 FQNEAQ. V was cut by 0 bases and J by 5 bases, with 13 bases left in between. CDR3 DNA: TGTGCCAGCAGCTTAGCTGGGGAGAGGAGAACTGAAGCTTTCTTT. Protein sequence: CASSLAGERRTEAFF.

Points on this clone: Within the sample, other DNA sequences also encode this same CDR3. V gene TRBV18 combines with J gene TRBJ1-2, with 7 bases matching TRBD1. Looked up from germline, CDR1 is KGHSH and CDR2 is LQKENI. The length of the CDR3 is 14 residues. The ends lost 6 bases at V and 2 bases at J; junction bases unmatched: 6. As DNA, the CDR3 is TGTGCCAGCTCCCCGGGACAGCAGAACTATGGCTACACCTTC. It yields the protein CASSPGQQNYGYTF.

CDR3 in amino acids: CASRQGQATYNEQFF. The CDR3 DNA follows: TGTGCCAGCAGGCAGGGACAAGCAACCTACAATGAGCAGTTCTTC. The V and J genes are TRBV11-2 and TRBJ2-1; tentatively, D is TRBD1 (6 bases). Trimming left V 6 bases short and J 2 bases short, with 14 bases between. Germline V gene lookup returns CDR1 SGHAT and CDR2 FQNNGV. The CDR3 loop spans 15 amino acids.

The chain couples TRBV7-8 to TRBJ1-5, with D unclear. V lost 1 base, J lost 3 bases, and 13 bases lay in between. There are 16 residues in the CDR3. Germline-derived CDR1 and CDR2 are SGHVS and FQNEAQ. CDR3 DNA sequence: TGTGCCAGCAGCTTAGGAGGGCGTCCGTACAATCAGCCCCAGCATTTT. Protein product: CASSLGGRPYNQPQHF. The variable domain in full, with the rest retrieved from reference TRBV7-8 and TRBJ1-5, is GAGVSQSPRYKVAKRGQDVALRCDPISGHVSLFWYQQALGQGPEFLTYFQNEAQLDKSGLPSDRFFAERPEGSVSTLKIQRTQQEDSAVYLCASSLGGRPYNQPQHFGDGTRLSIL.

This sequence joins TRBV7-9 and TRBJ2-5; 8 nucleotides match TRBD1. The CDR3 spans 14 residues. J was trimmed by 6 bases and V by 4 bases; bases with no gene match: 7. Germline CDR1 and CDR2: SEHNR and FQNEAQ (reference sequence). For the CDR3, the DNA is TGTGCCAGCAGCTCATACCAGGGGGCCCAGACCCAGTACTTC. Its protein is CASSSYQGAQTQYF. Drawing the rest from reference TRBV7-9 and TRBJ2-5, the complete variable domain is DTGVSQNPRHKITKRGQNVTFRCDPISEHNRLYWYRQTLGQGPEFLTYFQNEAQLEKSRLLSDRFSAERPKGSFSTLEIQRTEQGDSAMYLCASSSYQGAQTQYFGPGTRLLVL.

This clone was counted a few times. V gene TRBV11-3 combines with J gene TRBJ1-6; D is unresolved. Looked up from germline, CDR1 is SGHNT and CDR2 is YENEEA. CDR3 size: 16 residues. The ends were cut back, 0 bases at V and 0 bases at J, with 6 bases in the middle. In DNA, the CDR3 is TGTGCCAGCAGCTTAGATGGCAGCTCCTATAATTCACCCCTCCACTTT. It is translated as CASSLDGSSYNSPLHF.

Worth noting for this clone: One end of the junction does not line up with germline, which may come from a read error. The chain combines TRBV7-2 with TRBJ2-4, with 7 bases lining up with TRBD1. This CDR3 is built from 12 residues. In germline, CDR1 is SGHTA, CDR2 FQGNSA. DNA for the CDR3: TGTGCCAGCAGCTTACTACAGGGGATCAGGGACTTC. Its protein is CASSLLQGIRDF.

The V and J genes are TRBV19 and TRBJ1-2, with TRBD1 as a possible D gene (5 bases). V was clipped by 5 bases and J by 3 bases, with 13 bases between them. This CDR3 spans 14 amino acids. Germline CDR1 reads LNHDA; CDR2 reads SQIVND (reference sequence). CDR3 region: CASSDNGADYGYTF. CDR3 in DNA: TGTGCCAGTAGTGATAATGGGGCAGACTATGGCTACACCTTC.

J is TRBJ1-2 and V is TRBV4-1, with TRBD1 identical over 7 bases. Germline CDR1 and CDR2: MGHRA and YSYEKL. Trimming took 4 bases from V and 4 from J; bases not matched to a gene: 9. There are 15 residues in the CDR3. The chain's CDR3 is CASSLIFRDSYGYTF. CDR3 sequence (DNA): TGCGCCAGCAGCCTTATATTCCGGGACAGCTATGGCTACACCTTC.

V usage is TRBV18 and J usage is TRBJ2-3, with D possibly being TRBD1 (5 bases). V was pared by 1 base and J by 2 bases, with 10 bases between. This CDR3 region has 15 residues. Per germline, CDR1 KGHSH and CDR2 LQKENI. The CDR3: CASSPLLGDTDTQYF. In DNA form, the CDR3 reads TGTGCCAGCTCACCACTCTTAGGGGACACAGATACGCAGTATTTT.

The chain links TRBV5-1 to TRBJ2-2; D is unresolved. CDR3 length equals 16 residues. The germline CDR1 and CDR2 sequences are SGHRS and YFSETQ. V lost 0 bases and J 6 bases, leaving 15 bases between the germline ends. In nucleotides, the CDR3 is TGCGCCAGCAGCTTGGGCCCTATTACTTACCCCGGGGAGCTGTTTTTT. Residues: CASSLGPITYPGELFF. Full variable domain (outside the CDR3, taken from reference TRBV5-1 and TRBJ2-2): KAGVTQTPRYLIKTRGQQVTLSCSPISGHRSVSWYQQTPGQGLQFLFEYFSETQRNKGNFPGRFSGRQFSNSRSEMNVSTLELGDSALYLCASSLGPITYPGELFFGEGSRLTVL.

This chain joins TRBV6-5 and TRBJ2-7, with a weak D call TRBD1 (5 bases). Germline CDR1 MNHEY, CDR2 SVGAGI. The CDR3 spans 15 residues. V lost 0 bases, J lost 2 bases, and 11 bases lay in between. CDR3 residues: CASSYSSPRAYEQYF. The CDR3 region has the DNA TGTGCCAGCAGTTACTCGAGCCCCAGGGCCTACGAGCAGTACTTC.

The rearrangement links TRBV3-1 (or the pseudogene TRBV3-2) to TRBJ2-5, with 7 bases matching TRBD1. The CDR3 sequence is 13 residues long. Germline V gene lookup returns CDR1 LGHDT and CDR2 YNNKEL (reference sequence). Germline trimming cut 4 bases from V and 2 bases from J; bases unmatched to any gene: 1. CDR3 sequence reads: CASSLQGQETQYF. DNA of the CDR3: TGTGCCAGCAGCCTACAGGGGCAAGAGACCCAGTACTTC.

In this sample, this clone turned up once. The rearrangement links TRBV27 to TRBJ2-5, with D possibly matching TRBD2 (6 bases). Germline loops: CDR1 MNHEY, CDR2 SMNVEV (reference sequence). V lost 5 bases, J lost 3 bases, and 13 bases lay in between. CDR3 length: 14 residues. The CDR3 region is CASSPLSGEETQYF. Written as DNA, the CDR3 is TGTGCCAGCAGTCCCCTATCGGGAGAAGAGACCCAGTACTTC.

The chain recombines TRBV5-4 with TRBJ2-7; TRBD1 is a possible D gene (6 bases). The CDR3 consists of 13 residues. The ends were cut back, 5 bases at V and 1 base at J, with 10 bases in the middle. Germline V gene data show CDR1 as SGHNT and CDR2 as YYREEE (reference sequence). The CDR3 protein is CASRSDSSYEQYF. CDR3 DNA sequence: TGTGCCAGCAGATCGGACAGTTCCTACGAGCAGTACTTC. The variable domain in full, with the rest retrieved from reference TRBV5-4 and TRBJ2-7, is ETGVTQSPTHLIKTRGQQVTLRCSSQSGHNTVSWYQQALGQGPQFIFQYYREEENGRGNFPPRFSGLQFPNYSSELNVNALELDDSALYLCASRSDSSYEQYFGPGTRLTVT.

The rearrangement joins TRBV10-3 to TRBJ1-2; D is undetermined. The germline V gene encodes CDR1 ENHRY and CDR2 SYGVKD. CDR3 length: 15 residues. Trimming cost V 5 bases and J 5 bases, with 18 bases left between them. This chain's CDR3 is CAISSGSASTYGYTF. As DNA, the CDR3 is TGTGCCATCAGTTCCGGGTCTGCCTCCACATATGGCTACACCTTC.

The chain joins TRBV27 to TRBJ1-6, with 9 bases aligning to TRBD1. This CDR3 is built from 14 residues. Germline CDR1 reads MNHEY; CDR2 reads SMNVEV (reference sequence). After removal of 4 bases from V and 7 bases from J, the junction contained 2 bases not matched to a gene. The CDR3 sequence: CASSSDRGNSPLHF. CDR3 DNA sequence: TGTGCCAGCAGTTCGGACAGGGGAAATTCACCCCTCCACTTT.